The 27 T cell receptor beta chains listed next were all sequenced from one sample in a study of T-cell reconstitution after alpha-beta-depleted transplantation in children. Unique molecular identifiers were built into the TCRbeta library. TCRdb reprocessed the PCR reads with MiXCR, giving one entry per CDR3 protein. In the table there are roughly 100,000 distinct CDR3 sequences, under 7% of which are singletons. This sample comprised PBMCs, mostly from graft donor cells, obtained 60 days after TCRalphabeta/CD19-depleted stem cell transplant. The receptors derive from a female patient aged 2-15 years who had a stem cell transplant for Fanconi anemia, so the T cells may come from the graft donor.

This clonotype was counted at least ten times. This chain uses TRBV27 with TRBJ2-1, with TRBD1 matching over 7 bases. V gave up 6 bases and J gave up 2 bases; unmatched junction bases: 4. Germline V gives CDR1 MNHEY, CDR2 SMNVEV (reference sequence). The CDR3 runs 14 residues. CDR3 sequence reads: CASSDRVAYNEQFF. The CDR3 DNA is TGTGCCAGCAGCGACAGGGTTGCCTACAATGAGCAGTTCTTC.

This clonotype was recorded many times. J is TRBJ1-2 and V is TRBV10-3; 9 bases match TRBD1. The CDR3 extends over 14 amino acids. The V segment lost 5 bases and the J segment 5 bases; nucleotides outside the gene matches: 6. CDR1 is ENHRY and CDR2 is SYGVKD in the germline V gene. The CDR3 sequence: CAISTGQGFYGYTF. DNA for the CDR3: TGTGCCATCAGTACGGGACAGGGCTTTTATGGCTACACCTTC.

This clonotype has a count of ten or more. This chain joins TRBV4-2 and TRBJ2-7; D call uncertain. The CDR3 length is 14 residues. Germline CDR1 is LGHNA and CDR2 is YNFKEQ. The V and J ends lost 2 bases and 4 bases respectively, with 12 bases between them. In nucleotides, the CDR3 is TGTGCCAGCAGCCAACCCACAGCAAGATACGAGCAGTACTTC. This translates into CASSQPTARYEQYF.

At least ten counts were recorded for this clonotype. CDR3 in DNA: TGTGCCAGCAGTTTCTCTCAGGCAGGAGGAAACACCATATATTTT. Its translation: CASSFSQAGGNTIYF. The chain uses TRBV28 and TRBJ1-3; no firm D call. V shed 3 bases and J shed 4 bases, with 13 bases lying between them. The germline V gene encodes CDR1 MDHEN and CDR2 SYDVKM. This CDR3 is 15 amino acids long.

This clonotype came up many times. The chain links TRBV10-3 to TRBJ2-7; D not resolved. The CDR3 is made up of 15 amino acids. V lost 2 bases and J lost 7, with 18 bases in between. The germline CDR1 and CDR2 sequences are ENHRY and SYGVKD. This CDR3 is CAISELAVPEEEQYF. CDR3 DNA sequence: TGTGCCATCAGTGAGCTGGCGGTCCCAGAAGAGGAGCAGTACTTC.

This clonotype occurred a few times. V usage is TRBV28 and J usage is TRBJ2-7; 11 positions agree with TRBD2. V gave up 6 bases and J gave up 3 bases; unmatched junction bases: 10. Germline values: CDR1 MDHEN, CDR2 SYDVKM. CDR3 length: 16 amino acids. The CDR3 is CASRLAGAAGFYEQYF. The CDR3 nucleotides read TGTGCCAGCAGACTAGCGGGGGCTGCTGGTTTCTACGAGCAGTACTTC.

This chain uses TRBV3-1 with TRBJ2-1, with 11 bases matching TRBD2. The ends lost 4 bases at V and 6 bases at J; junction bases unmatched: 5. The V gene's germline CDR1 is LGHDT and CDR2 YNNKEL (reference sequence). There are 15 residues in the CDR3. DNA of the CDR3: TGTGCCAGCAGCCTTATTACTAGCGGGAGCAATGAGCAGTTCTTC. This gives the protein CASSLITSGSNEQFF.

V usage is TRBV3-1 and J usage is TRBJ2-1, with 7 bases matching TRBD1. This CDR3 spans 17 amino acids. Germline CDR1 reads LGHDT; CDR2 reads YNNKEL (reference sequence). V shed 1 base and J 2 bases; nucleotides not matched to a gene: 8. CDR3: CASSQGFPGQPYNEQFF. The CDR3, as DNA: TGTGCCAGCAGCCAAGGGTTTCCGGGACAGCCCTACAATGAGCAGTTCTTC.

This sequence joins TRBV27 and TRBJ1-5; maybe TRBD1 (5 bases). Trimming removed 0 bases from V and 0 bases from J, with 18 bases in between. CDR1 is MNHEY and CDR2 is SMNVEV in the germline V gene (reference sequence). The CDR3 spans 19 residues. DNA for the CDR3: TGTGCCAGCAGTTTATCGGGGCTGAGGGGCTTATATAGCAATCAGCCCCAGCATTTT. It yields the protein CASSLSGLRGLYSNQPQHF.

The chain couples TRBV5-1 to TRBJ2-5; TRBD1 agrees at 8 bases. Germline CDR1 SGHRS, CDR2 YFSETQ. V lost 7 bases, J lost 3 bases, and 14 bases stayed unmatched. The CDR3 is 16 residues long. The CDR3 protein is CASGAADRGEEETQYF. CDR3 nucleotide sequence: TGCGCCAGCGGAGCTGCAGACAGGGGCGAGGAAGAGACCCAGTACTTC.

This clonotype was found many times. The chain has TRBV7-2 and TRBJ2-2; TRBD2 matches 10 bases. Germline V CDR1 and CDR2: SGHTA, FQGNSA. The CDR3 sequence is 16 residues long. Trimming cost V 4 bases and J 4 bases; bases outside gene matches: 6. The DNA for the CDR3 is TGTGCCAGCAGCTCGAGGACTAGCGGCTCCACCGGGGAGCTGTTTTTT. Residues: CASSSRTSGSTGELFF. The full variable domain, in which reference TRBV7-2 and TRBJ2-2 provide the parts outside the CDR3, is GAGVSQSPSNKVTEKGKDVELRCDPISGHTALYWYRQSLGQGLEFLIYFQGNSAPDKSGLPSDRFSAERTGGSVSTLTIQRTQQEDSAVYLCASSSRTSGSTGELFFGEGSRLTVL.

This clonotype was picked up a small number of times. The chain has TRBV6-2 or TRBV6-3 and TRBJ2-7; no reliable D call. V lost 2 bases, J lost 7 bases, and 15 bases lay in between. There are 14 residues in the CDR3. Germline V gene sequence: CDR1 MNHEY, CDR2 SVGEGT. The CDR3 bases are TGTGCCAGCAGTTACGGTGTCTCCATGGGTGAGCAGTACTTC. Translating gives CASSYGVSMGEQYF.

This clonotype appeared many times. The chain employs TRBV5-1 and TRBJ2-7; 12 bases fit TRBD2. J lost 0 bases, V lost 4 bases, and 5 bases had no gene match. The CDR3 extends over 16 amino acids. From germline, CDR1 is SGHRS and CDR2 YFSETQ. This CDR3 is CASSPSGGGSSYEQYF. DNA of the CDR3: TGCGCCAGCAGCCCTAGCGGGGGGGGAAGCTCCTACGAGCAGTACTTC.

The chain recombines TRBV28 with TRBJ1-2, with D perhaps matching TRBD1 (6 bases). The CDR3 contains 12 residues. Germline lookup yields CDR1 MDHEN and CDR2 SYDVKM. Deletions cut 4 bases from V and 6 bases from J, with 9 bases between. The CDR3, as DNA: TGTGCCAGCAGTTCGGGGGACAATGGCTACACCTTC. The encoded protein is CASSSGDNGYTF.

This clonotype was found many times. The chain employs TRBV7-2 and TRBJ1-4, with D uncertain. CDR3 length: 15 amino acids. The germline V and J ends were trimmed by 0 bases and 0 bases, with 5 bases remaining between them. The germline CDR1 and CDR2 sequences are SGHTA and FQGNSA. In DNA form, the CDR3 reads TGTGCCAGCAGCTTAGCGGATGCAACTAATGAAAAACTGTTTTTT. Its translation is CASSLADATNEKLFF.

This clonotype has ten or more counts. The CDR3 region is CASSLTSDSYNEQFF. The DNA of the CDR3 is TGCGCCAGCAGCTTGACTAGCGACTCCTACAATGAGCAGTTCTTC. The gene calls are TRBV5-1 and TRBJ2-1; 7 nucleotides align to TRBD2. The CDR3 loop spans 15 amino acids. Germline assignment: CDR1 SGHRS and CDR2 YFSETQ. V was pared by 1 base and J by 0 bases, with 1 base of the junction left unmatched.

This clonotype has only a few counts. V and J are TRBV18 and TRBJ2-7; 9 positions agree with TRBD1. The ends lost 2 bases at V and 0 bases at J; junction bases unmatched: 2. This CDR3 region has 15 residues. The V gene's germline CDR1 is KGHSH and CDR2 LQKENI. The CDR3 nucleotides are TGTGCCAGCTCACCAGGGGACAGGGACTCCTACGAGCAGTACTTC. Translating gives CASSPGDRDSYEQYF.

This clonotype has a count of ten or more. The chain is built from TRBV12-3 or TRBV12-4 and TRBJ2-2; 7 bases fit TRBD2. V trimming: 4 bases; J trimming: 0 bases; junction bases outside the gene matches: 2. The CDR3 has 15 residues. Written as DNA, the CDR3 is TGTGCCAGCAGTTCTGCGGGAGCGAACACCGGGGAGCTGTTTTTT. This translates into CASSSAGANTGELFF.

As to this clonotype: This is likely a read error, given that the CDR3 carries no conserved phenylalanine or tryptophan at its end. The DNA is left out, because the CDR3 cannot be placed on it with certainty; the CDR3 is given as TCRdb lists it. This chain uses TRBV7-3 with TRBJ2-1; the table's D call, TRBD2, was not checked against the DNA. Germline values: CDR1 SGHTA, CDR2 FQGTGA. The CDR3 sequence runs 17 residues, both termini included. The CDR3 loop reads CASSSPRTSDDYNERFS.

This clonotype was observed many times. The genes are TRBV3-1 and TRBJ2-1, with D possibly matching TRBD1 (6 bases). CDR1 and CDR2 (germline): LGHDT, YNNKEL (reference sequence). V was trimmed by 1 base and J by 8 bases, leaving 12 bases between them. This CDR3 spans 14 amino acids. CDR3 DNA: TGTGCCAGCAGCCAAGTTGTGGGGGCGTATGAGCAGTTCTTC. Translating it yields CASSQVVGAYEQFF.

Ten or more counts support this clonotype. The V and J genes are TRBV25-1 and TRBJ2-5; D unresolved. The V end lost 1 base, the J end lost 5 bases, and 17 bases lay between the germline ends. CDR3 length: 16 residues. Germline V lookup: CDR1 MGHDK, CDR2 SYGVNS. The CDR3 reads CASSEWQQIVGETQYF. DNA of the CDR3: TGTGCCAGCAGTGAATGGCAACAGATCGTAGGGGAGACCCAGTACTTC.

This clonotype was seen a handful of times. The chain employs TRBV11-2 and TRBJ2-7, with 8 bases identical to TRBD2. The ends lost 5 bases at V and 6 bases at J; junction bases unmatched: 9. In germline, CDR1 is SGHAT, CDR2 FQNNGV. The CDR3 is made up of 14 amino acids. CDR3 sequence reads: CASSPHPAGGEQYF. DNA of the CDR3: TGTGCCAGCAGCCCACACCCGGCGGGGGGCGAGCAGTACTTC.

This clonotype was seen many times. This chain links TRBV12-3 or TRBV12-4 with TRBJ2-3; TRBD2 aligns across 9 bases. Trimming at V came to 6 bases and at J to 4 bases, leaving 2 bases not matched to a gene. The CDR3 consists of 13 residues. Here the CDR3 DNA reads TGTGCCAGCAGAAGCGGGGGGCCAGATACGCAGTATTTT. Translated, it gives CASRSGGPDTQYF.

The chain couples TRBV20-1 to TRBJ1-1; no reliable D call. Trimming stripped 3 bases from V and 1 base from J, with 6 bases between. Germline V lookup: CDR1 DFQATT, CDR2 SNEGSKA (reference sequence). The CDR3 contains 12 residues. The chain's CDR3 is CSARNRNTEAFF. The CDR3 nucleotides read TGCAGTGCTAGGAACAGGAACACTGAAGCTTTCTTT.

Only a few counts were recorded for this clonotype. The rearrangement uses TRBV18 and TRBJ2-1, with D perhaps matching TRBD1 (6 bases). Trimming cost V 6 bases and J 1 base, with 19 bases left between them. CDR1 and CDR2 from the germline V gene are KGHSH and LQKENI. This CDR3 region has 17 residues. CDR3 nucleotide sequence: TGTGCCAGCTCCCGCAACAGGGCGAGACTTTCCTACAATGAGCAGTTCTTC. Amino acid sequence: CASSRNRARLSYNEQFF.

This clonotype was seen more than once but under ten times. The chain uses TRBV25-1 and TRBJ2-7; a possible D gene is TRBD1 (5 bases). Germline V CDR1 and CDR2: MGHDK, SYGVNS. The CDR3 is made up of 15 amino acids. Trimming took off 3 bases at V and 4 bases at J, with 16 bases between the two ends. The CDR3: CASSDVGLDNYEQYF. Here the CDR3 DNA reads TGTGCCAGCAGTGATGTGGGGCTAGACAATTACGAGCAGTACTTC.

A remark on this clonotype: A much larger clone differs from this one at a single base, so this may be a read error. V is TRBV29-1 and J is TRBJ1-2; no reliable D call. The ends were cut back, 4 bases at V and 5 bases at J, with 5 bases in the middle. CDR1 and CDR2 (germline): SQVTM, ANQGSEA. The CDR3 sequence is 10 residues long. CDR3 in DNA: TGCAGCGTTGTCGAGTATGGCTACACCTTC. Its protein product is CSVVEYGYTF.